The rows below give T cell receptor beta chains drawn from one sample of a study of T-cell memory formation after mild COVID-19. TCRdb reanalysed the 5' RACE reads using MiXCR and keeps one entry per CDR3 protein. Altogether 280,000 or so distinct CDR3 sequences are present, approximately 7.6% being singletons, with the ten largest covering roughly 23%. The sample comprised PBMCs or a T cell subset sorted from them (not recorded which). The receptors stem from a young man who had mild COVID-19 (a few samples of this study predate the infection). Cell type and time point are not known. The CDR3 runs from the conserved cysteine through the conserved F or W. Fields, in order: clone size, D gene, V gene, J gene, CDR3 DNA, CDR3 protein. A D gene is named only where the DNA matches it firmly. The listing skips clone size in some rows; elsewhere it reads once, few, many or a size class.

size: many; D: TRBD1; V: TRBV6-1; J: TRBJ1-1; DNA: TGTGCCAGCAGATTCCTAACAGGGGGTGCCACTGAAGCTTTCTTT; CDR3: CASRFLTGGATEAFF
size: many; D: .; V: TRBV7-2; J: TRBJ2-1; DNA: TGTGCCAGCAGCCCCTCAGGTTGGGTTGAAGATGAGCAGTTCTTC; CDR3: CASSPSGWVEDEQFF
size: many; D: .; V: TRBV5-1; J: TRBJ2-3; DNA: TGCGCCAGCAGCTTGGCCAGTGGCCTAGTTAGCACAGATACGCAGTATTTT; CDR3: CASSLASGLVSTDTQYF
size: .; D: TRBD1; V: TRBV11-3; J: TRBJ2-2; DNA: TGTGCCAGCAGTCAGGGGGCGGACACCGGGGAGCTGTTTTTT; CDR3: CASSQGADTGELFF
size: .; D: .; V: TRBV20-1; J: TRBJ2-3; DNA: TGCAGTGCTAAGGTGGGGGGCACAGATACGCAGTATTTT; CDR3: CSAKVGGTDTQYF
size: .; D: TRBD2; V: TRBV5-1; J: TRBJ2-3; DNA: TGCGCCAGCAGCCCCCGTGGCGGGGGGATCGATACGCAGTATTTT; CDR3: CASSPRGGGIDTQYF
size: few; D: .; V: TRBV11-2; J: TRBJ2-2; DNA: TGTGCCAGCAACTACGCAGGGGAAGGGAACACCGGGGAGCTGTTTTTT; CDR3: CASNYAGEGNTGELFF
size: few; D: TRBD1; V: TRBV6-2/TRBV6-3; J: TRBJ2-3; DNA: TGTGCCAGCAGCCCGGACAGGCGATCGCAGTATTTT; CDR3: CASSPDRRSQYF
size: few; D: .; V: TRBV4-3; J: TRBJ1-6; DNA: TGCGCCAGCAGCCAAGGCACGGGGGTAAAATCACCCCTCCACTTT; CDR3: CASSQGTGVKSPLHF
size: few; D: .; V: TRBV7-3; J: TRBJ2-7; DNA: TGTGCCAGCAGCTTAAGGCCCAGGTTCATCGACGAGCAGTACTTC; CDR3: CASSLRPRFIDEQYF
size: .; D: .; V: TRBV7-2; J: TRBJ2-7; DNA: TGTGCCAGCAGCTTACTCGGGGGCGGGTACGAGCAGTACTTC; CDR3: CASSLLGGGYEQYF
size: few; D: .; V: TRBV12-3/TRBV12-4; J: TRBJ2-7; DNA: TGTGCCAGCAGTTTAGCAACCCATCAGAACGAGCAGTACTTC; CDR3: CASSLATHQNEQYF
size: .; D: .; V: TRBV24-1; J: TRBJ1-4; DNA: TGTGCCACCAGTGATTTATCAACAGGAGTTACAAAAGAAGGGTTTCGGCAAACTAATGAAAAACTGTTTTTT; CDR3: CATSDLSTGVTKEGFRQTNEKLFF
size: few; D: .; V: TRBV5-5; J: TRBJ1-2; DNA: TGTGCCAGCAGCAGAGACCCGTACCCCGAACCTGATAACTATGGCTACACCTTC; CDR3: CASSRDPYPEPDNYGYTF
size: .; D: TRBD1; V: TRBV7-2; J: TRBJ2-2; DNA: TGTGCCAGCAGCTTAGTAGGACAGGTGGCCGGGGAGCTGTTTTTT; CDR3: CASSLVGQVAGELFF
size: .; D: .; V: TRBV7-6; J: TRBJ2-3; DNA: TGTGCCAGCGGCAAAGGTTCCGATACGCAGTATTTT; CDR3: CASGKGSDTQYF
size: .; D: .; V: TRBV2; J: TRBJ1-5; DNA: TGTGCCAGCAGTGGGGGCAGCCTTAGCAATCAGCCCCAGCATTTT; CDR3: CASSGGSLSNQPQHF
size: .; D: .; V: TRBV2; J: TRBJ1-2; DNA: TGTGCCAGCAGCGAGACGGATGGCTACACCTTC; CDR3: CASSETDGYTF
size: few; D: .; V: TRBV5-1; J: TRBJ1-1; DNA: TGCGCCAGCAGCTCCCAGGCCCGGGGGACCTACACTGAAGCTTTCTTT; CDR3: CASSSQARGTYTEAFF
size: .; D: TRBD2; V: TRBV20-1; J: TRBJ2-7; DNA: TGCAGCTTAGAAGGGCGGGGGGGTACCTACGAGCAGTACTTC; CDR3: CSLEGRGGTYEQYF
size: few; D: .; V: TRBV18; J: TRBJ1-4; DNA: TGTGCCAGCTCACCTCGACAGGCGAGAAATGAAAAACTGTTTTTT; CDR3: CASSPRQARNEKLFF
size: few; D: TRBD2; V: TRBV6-1; J: TRBJ2-3; DNA: TGTGCCAGCAGTGAATACAGCGGGGGCCCAGCTGGCACAGATACGCAGTATTTT; CDR3: CASSEYSGGPAGTDTQYF
size: few; D: .; V: TRBV10-3; J: TRBJ2-5; DNA: TGTGCCATCAGTGAGTCGTGGGTTATCCTGAAAGAGACCCAGTACTTC; CDR3: CAISESWVILKETQYF
size: .; D: TRBD1; V: TRBV5-6; J: TRBJ2-7; DNA: TGTGCCAGCAGCTCCCGCGGACAGGCCTACGAGCAGTACTTC; CDR3: CASSSRGQAYEQYF
size: .; D: TRBD2; V: TRBV10-3; J: TRBJ2-1; DNA: TGTGCCATCAGTGATCAGCGGGGGGTCTACAATGAGCAGTTCTTC; CDR3: CAISDQRGVYNEQFF
size: many; D: .; V: TRBV3-1; J: TRBJ2-1; DNA: TGTGCCAGCAGCCAAGATCCACTGGATCGGCTCTCCTACAATGAGCAGTTCTTC; CDR3: CASSQDPLDRLSYNEQFF
size: few; D: .; V: TRBV7-9; J: TRBJ1-5; DNA: TGTGCCAGCAGCTTAGGCGCGGTCCCGTGGCCCCAGCATTTT; CDR3: CASSLGAVPWPQHF
size: many; D: TRBD1; V: TRBV13; J: TRBJ1-2; DNA: TGTGCCAGCAGCTTAGGGACAGGGGGTGGCTACACCTTC; CDR3: CASSLGTGGGYTF